The entry that follows covers one T cell receptor (beta chain) sequence. These data belong to a study of glioma-infiltrating T cells. TCR alpha and beta CDR3 regions were amplified from RNA using iRepertoire nested multiplex PCR. One-step reverse transcription and amplification started from approximately 100-400 ng of tissue mRNA or PBMC total RNA. TCRdb used MiXCR to reprocess the multiplex PCR reads, holding one entry per CDR3 protein. The sample lists more than 20,000 distinct CDR3 sequences; approximately 25% were seen once. The material sequenced was glioma tissue, nonneoplastic brain tissue, or PBMCs (not recorded which). This TCR derives from a human donor with low-grade glioma or glioblastoma, undergoing nonglioma brain surgery, or in good health (not recorded which).

CDR3 amino acids: CASGLSLAGAGDTQYF. The DNA for the CDR3 is TGTGCTAGTGGTCTCTCACTAGCGGGGGCGGGAGATACGCAGTATTTT. The rearrangement joins TRBV12-5 to TRBJ2-3, with 11 bases matching TRBD2. Germline V lookup: CDR1 LGHNT, CDR2 FRNRAP. V shed 5 bases and J 5 bases; nucleotides not matched to a gene: 9. This CDR3 region has 16 residues. The full variable domain, with the rest looked up from reference TRBV12-5 and TRBJ2-3, is DARVTQTPRHKVTEMGQEVTMRCQPILGHNTVFWYRQTMMQGLELLAYFRNRAPLDDSGMPKDRFSAEMPDATLATLKIQPSEPRDSAVYFCASGLSLAGAGDTQYFGPGTRLTVL.